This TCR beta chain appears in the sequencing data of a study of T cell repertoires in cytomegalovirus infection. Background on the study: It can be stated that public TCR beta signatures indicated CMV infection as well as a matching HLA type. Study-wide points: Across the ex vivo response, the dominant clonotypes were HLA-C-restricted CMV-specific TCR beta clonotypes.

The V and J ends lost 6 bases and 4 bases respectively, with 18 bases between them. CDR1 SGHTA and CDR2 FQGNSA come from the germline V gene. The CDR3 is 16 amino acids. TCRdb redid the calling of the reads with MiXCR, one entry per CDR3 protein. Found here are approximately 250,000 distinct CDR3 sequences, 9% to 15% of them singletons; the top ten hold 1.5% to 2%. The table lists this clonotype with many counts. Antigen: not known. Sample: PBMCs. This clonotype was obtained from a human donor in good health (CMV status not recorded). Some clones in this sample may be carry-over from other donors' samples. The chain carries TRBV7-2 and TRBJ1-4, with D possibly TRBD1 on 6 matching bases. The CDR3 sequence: CASRPGGAAFNEKLFF. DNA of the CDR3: TGTGCCAGCAGGCCGGGGGGGGCCGCCTTTAATGAAAAACTGTTTTTT.